The 32 T cell receptor beta chains in this list originate from one sample, sequenced in a study of blood T cell repertoires in COVID-19. The assay was immunoSEQ multiplex PCR, and TCRdb's table has in-frame clones only and misses some. The table includes about 73,000 clones, roughly four fifths detected once. Sample: peripheral blood. The source of these receptors is a human donor in a cohort sampled during active COVID-19.

This clone has just a few counts. The rearrangement joins TRBV10-3 to TRBJ1-5; tentative D call: TRBD1 (5 bases). CDR1 is ENHRY, CDR2 SYGVKD, per germline. Trimming cost V 3 bases and J 7 bases, with 10 bases left between them. CDR3 length: 13 amino acids. As DNA, the CDR3 is TGTGCCATCAGTGACGGGGGGAAGCAGCCCCAGCATTTT. Amino acids: CAISDGGKQPQHF.

This chain links TRBV11-2 with TRBJ2-7, with 9 bases that match TRBD2. This CDR3 has 18 residues. The J segment lost 0 bases and the V segment lost 1 base, leaving 10 bases of the junction unmatched. CDR1 and CDR2 from the germline V gene are SGHAT and FQNNGV. The CDR3 DNA sequence: TGTGCCAGCAGCTTAGGAGTCAGCGGGGGGCGGAGCTCCTACGAGCAGTACTTC. This translates into CASSLGVSGGRSSYEQYF.

V and J are TRBV7-9 and TRBJ2-1, with D possibly matching TRBD1 (6 bases). The V gene's germline CDR1 is SEHNR and CDR2 FQNEAQ (reference sequence). V shed 3 bases and J shed 2 bases, with 20 bases lying between them. CDR3 length: 18 amino acids. In DNA form, the CDR3 reads TGTGCCAGCAGCTTCCCTTCCTCCCGGGACATTCCCTACAATGAGCAGTTCTTC. Encoded protein: CASSFPSSRDIPYNEQFF.

In its sample, this clone was seen a few times. The V call is TRBV25-1, the J call TRBJ1-2; 10 nucleotides agree with TRBD1. Germline loops: CDR1 MGHDK, CDR2 SYGVNS. V gave up 2 bases and J gave up 6 bases; unmatched junction bases: 6. This CDR3 contains 15 residues. The CDR3 protein is CASSEPGTGANGYTF. DNA for the CDR3: TGTGCCAGCAGTGAACCCGGGACAGGGGCGAATGGCTACACCTTC.

The chain recombines TRBV6-5 with TRBJ2-2; 10 positions agree with TRBD1. V lost 7 bases to trimming and J lost 5 bases; unmatched junction nucleotides: 4. CDR1 is MNHEY and CDR2 is SVGAGI in the germline V gene. The CDR3 loop spans 14 amino acids. The CDR3 region is CASKTGGRTGELFF. DNA for the CDR3: TGTGCCAGCAAGACAGGGGGCAGAACCGGGGAGCTGTTTTTT.

V gene TRBV11-2 combines with J gene TRBJ2-3, with D possibly TRBD2 on 5 matching bases. The CDR3 covers 15 residues. Germline CDR1 reads SGHAT; CDR2 reads FQNNGV. The germline V and J ends were trimmed by 3 bases and 1 base, with 11 bases remaining between them. CDR3 residues: CASSFGVGRTDTQYF. The CDR3 nucleotides read TGTGCCAGCAGCTTCGGGGTTGGGCGCACAGATACGCAGTATTTT.

This chain links TRBV21-1 with TRBJ2-7; no DNA check was done on the table's D call, TRBD2. TRBV21-1 is given as a pseudogene. The CDR3 runs 13 residues. CDR3 in amino acids: CASSRRGLYEQYF. CDR3 bases: TGTGCCAGCAGCAGAAGAGGATTATACGAGCAGTACTTC.

J is TRBJ1-5 and V is TRBV6-1; D gene uncertain. Germline values: CDR1 MNHNS, CDR2 SASEGT. Trimming shortened V by 1 base and J by 2 bases, and 12 bases separated the two germline ends. The CDR3 runs 16 residues. CDR3 nucleotide sequence: TGTGCCAGCAGTGAAGGCGCGGATCGGCGCAATCAGCCCCAGCATTTT. Its translation: CASSEGADRRNQPQHF.

The genes are TRBV9 and TRBJ1-1; no clear D. This CDR3 region has 15 residues. Trimming cost V 4 bases and J 3 bases, with 16 bases left between them. The germline V gene has CDR1 SGDLS and CDR2 YYNGEE. CDR3 DNA sequence: TGTGCCAGCAGCCGGGGAGGGATCTTGGACACTGAAGCTTTCTTT. Translating it yields CASSRGGILDTEAFF. Full variable domain (missing parts from reference TRBV9 and TRBJ1-1): DSGVTQTPKHLITATGQRVTLRCSPRSGDLSVYWYQQSLDQGLQFLIQYYNGEERAKGNILERFSAQQFPDLHSELNLSSLELGDSALYFCASSRGGILDTEAFFGQGTRLTVV.

The rearrangement joins TRBV7-2 to TRBJ1-5; 10 nucleotides match TRBD1. The CDR3 is 15 amino acids. Germline trimming cut 1 base from V and 6 bases from J; bases unmatched to any gene: 3. CDR1 and CDR2 from the germline V gene are SGHTA and FQGNSA. The CDR3 sequence is CASSLGDRGRQPQHF. The CDR3 nucleotides are TGTGCCAGCAGCTTAGGGGACAGGGGTCGTCAGCCCCAGCATTTT.

J is TRBJ1-5 and V is TRBV19, with 8 positions matching TRBD1. Germline V lookup: CDR1 LNHDA, CDR2 SQIVND (reference sequence). Trimming took 4 bases from V and 1 from J; bases not matched to a gene: 3. This CDR3 comprises 15 residues. CDR3 sequence reads: CASSTRTGSNQPQHF. CDR3 coding DNA: TGTGCCAGTAGTACGCGGACAGGGAGCAATCAGCCCCAGCATTTT. Full variable domain (rest looked up from reference TRBV19 and TRBJ1-5): DGGITQSPKYLFRKEGQNVTLSCEQNLNHDAMYWYRQDPGQGLRLIYYSQIVNDFQKGDIAEGYSVSREKKESFPLTVTSAQKNPTAFYLCASSTRTGSNQPQHFGDGTRLSIL.

J is TRBJ2-1 and V is TRBV3-1 (or the pseudogene TRBV3-2), with 7 nucleotides matching TRBD2. Trimming removed 1 base from V and 6 bases from J; junction bases left unmatched: 6. The CDR3 sequence is 15 residues long. Germline assignment: CDR1 LGHDT and CDR2 YNNKEL (reference sequence). CDR3 loop: CASSQGGGTFNEQFF. In DNA, the CDR3 is TGTGCCAGCAGCCAAGGGGGGGGGACCTTCAATGAGCAGTTCTTC.

The chain recombines TRBV24-1 with TRBJ1-3; D is perhaps TRBD1 (5 bases). Looked up from germline, CDR1 is KGHDR and CDR2 is SFDVKD. V lost 6 bases to trimming and J lost 3 bases, with 11 bases between them. CDR3 length: 14 amino acids. The CDR3 DNA reads as TGTGCCACCAGTCTAACAGGTGGTGGAAACACCATATATTTT. Protein: CATSLTGGGNTIYF.

This chain connects TRBV5-6 to TRBJ2-2; 8 bases agree with TRBD1. Germline loops: CDR1 SGHDT, CDR2 YYEEEE. This CDR3 has 17 amino acids. The J segment lost 9 bases and the V segment lost 2 bases, leaving 15 bases of the junction unmatched. CDR3 region: CASSFLGGQVDFRELFF. The CDR3 DNA is TGTGCCAGCAGCTTCCTCGGGGGACAGGTTGATTTCCGGGAGCTGTTTTTT.

The chain joins TRBV5-5 to TRBJ1-4; D not resolved. CDR3 size: 13 residues. The germline CDR1 and CDR2 sequences are SGHKS and YYEKEE (reference sequence). V was clipped by 5 bases and J by 8 bases, with 13 bases between them. The CDR3 coding sequence is TGTGCCAGCAGTTCCGATCCGGGGGAAAAACTGTTTTTT. Its protein product is CASSSDPGEKLFF.

This clone was seen once. This sequence joins TRBV27 and TRBJ2-7, with D maybe TRBD2 (6 bases). Germline assignment: CDR1 MNHEY and CDR2 SMNVEV (reference sequence). The V end lost 7 bases, the J end lost 2 bases, and 15 bases lay between the germline ends. The CDR3 runs to 14 residues. The CDR3 reads CASMRGVSAYEQYF. The CDR3 coding sequence is TGTGCCAGCATGCGCGGGGTGTCAGCCTACGAGCAGTACTTC.

V gene TRBV7-8 combines with J gene TRBJ2-3; D might be TRBD2 (5 bases). The CDR3 has 12 amino acids. Germline CDR1 reads SGHVS; CDR2 reads FQNEAQ. V was cut by 5 bases and J by 9 bases, with 12 bases left in between. CDR3 nucleotide sequence: TGTGCCAGCAGCCCGCCGGCTAGCACGCAGTATTTT. This sequence encodes CASSPPASTQYF.

The J gene is TRBJ1-6, the V gene TRBV9; 8 bases are a match to TRBD1. This CDR3 region has 13 residues. J was trimmed by 14 bases and V by 4 bases; bases with no gene match: 8. Germline lookup yields CDR1 SGDLS and CDR2 YYNGEE. The CDR3 nucleotides read TGTGCCAGCAGCACAGGGGGGGCCTCTACCCTCCACTTT. Residues: CASSTGGASTLHF.

The chain employs TRBV7-2 and TRBJ2-3; TRBD2 matches 11 bases. V lost 5 bases to trimming and J lost 7 bases; unmatched junction nucleotides: 8. CDR1 SGHTA and CDR2 FQGNSA come from the germline V gene. The CDR3 is 15 residues long. CDR3 DNA: TGTGCCAGCAGCATGCCGGGACTAGCGGCTAATACGCAGTATTTT. It codes for CASSMPGLAANTQYF.

CDR3: CASRRDRDSSGNTIYF. In DNA, the CDR3 is TGTGCCAGCCGGCGGGACAGGGATTCATCCGGAAACACCATATATTTT. The chain has TRBV2 and TRBJ1-3, with TRBD1 matching over 9 bases. This CDR3 comprises 16 residues. V gave up 8 bases and J gave up 4 bases; unmatched junction bases: 12. The germline gives CDR1 SNHLY, CDR2 FYNNEI.

V and J are TRBV28 and TRBJ2-5; the match to TRBD1 covers 7 bases. CDR1 is MDHEN, CDR2 SYDVKM, per germline. This CDR3 comprises 15 residues. Trimming at V came to 4 bases and at J to 2 bases, leaving 7 bases not matched to a gene. CDR3 coding DNA: TGTGCCAGCAGTTCCACCCCCAGGGGGCAAGAGACCCAGTACTTC. Translated: CASSSTPRGQETQYF.

The chain uses TRBV6-6 and TRBJ2-1, with D hard to call. There are 13 residues in the CDR3. Germline V gene lookup returns CDR1 MNHNY and CDR2 SVGAGI (reference sequence). The V end lost 6 bases, the J end lost 6 bases, and 12 bases lay between the germline ends. The CDR3 DNA sequence: TGTGCCAGCAGCTCTTCGAGTGGCAATGAGCAGTTCTTC. This codes for CASSSSSGNEQFF.

The J gene is TRBJ1-6, the V gene TRBV3-1 (or the pseudogene TRBV3-2); a weak D match, TRBD1 (6 bases). CDR1 is LGHDT and CDR2 is YNNKEL in the germline V gene (reference sequence). This CDR3 spans 14 amino acids. V was shortened by 0 bases and J by 7 bases, with 7 bases between the two germline ends. CDR3 region: CASSQDRGNSPLHF. CDR3 DNA sequence: TGTGCCAGCAGCCAAGACAGGGGAAATTCACCCCTCCACTTT.

This chain links TRBV11-1 with TRBJ2-1; weak D call: TRBD1 (5 bases). CDR1 is SGHAT and CDR2 is FQDESV in the germline V gene (reference sequence). The CDR3 covers 15 residues. V lost 2 bases and J 6 bases, leaving 14 bases between the germline ends. In DNA form, the CDR3 reads TGTGCCAGCAGCTTATCCAGGGCTTTCCCCAATGAGCAGTTCTTC. Protein sequence: CASSLSRAFPNEQFF.

This clone was observed once. The J gene is TRBJ2-7, the V gene TRBV27, with 7 bases that match TRBD1. Germline lookup yields CDR1 MNHEY and CDR2 SMNVEV (reference sequence). The CDR3 is 14 residues long. Trimming cost V 4 bases and J 2 bases; bases outside gene matches: 5. The CDR3 sequence is CASSSTGIPYEQYF. The CDR3 bases are TGTGCCAGCAGTTCGACAGGGATTCCCTACGAGCAGTACTTC.

The rearrangement joins TRBV5-5 to TRBJ2-5; D might be TRBD1 (5 bases). Germline lookup yields CDR1 SGHKS and CDR2 YYEKEE (reference sequence). The CDR3 is 16 residues long. Trimming took 0 bases from V and 4 from J, leaving 16 bases between them. The CDR3 spells CASSLAEGAARETQYF. The CDR3 nucleotides are TGTGCCAGCAGCTTGGCCGAAGGGGCCGCGAGAGAGACCCAGTACTTC.

The V and J genes are TRBV10-3 and TRBJ1-4; tentative D call: TRBD1 (6 bases). The J call is in doubt because the DNA end fits TRBJ2-2 better. This CDR3 spans 12 amino acids. Germline lookup yields CDR1 ENHRY and CDR2 SYGVKD. The CDR3 DNA sequence: TGTGCCATCAGTGAACAGGGATGGGAGCTGTTTTTT. Protein product: CAISEQGWELFF.

The V and J genes are TRBV28 and TRBJ1-3; no firm D call. The CDR3 sequence is 15 residues long. Germline V gene lookup returns CDR1 MDHEN and CDR2 SYDVKM. Trimming took off 4 bases at V and 3 bases at J, with 13 bases between the two ends. For the CDR3, the DNA is TGTGCCAGCAGTTACTGGGGAGAAGGTGGAAACACCATATATTTT. Translated, it gives CASSYWGEGGNTIYF.

Points on this clone: This sample includes further DNA sequences coding for the same CDR3. The chain combines TRBV4-1 with TRBJ2-3; 7 bases match TRBD1. Germline V gene lookup returns CDR1 MGHRA and CDR2 YSYEKL. The CDR3 consists of 16 residues. The trim removed 3 bases at V and 3 bases at J, leaving 9 bases unmatched. The CDR3 sequence is CASSQDPGQLTDTQYF. DNA of the CDR3: TGCGCCAGCAGCCAGGACCCGGGACAGCTAACAGATACGCAGTATTTT.

The chain joins TRBV10-3 to TRBJ1-1; TRBD1 matches 9 bases. The CDR3 runs to 13 residues. Germline CDR1 reads ENHRY; CDR2 reads SYGVKD. Germline trimming cut 10 bases from V and 4 bases from J; bases unmatched to any gene: 7. As DNA, the CDR3 is TGTGCCACGCTACAGGGGGCGGGCACTGAAGCTTTCTTT. Residues: CATLQGAGTEAFF.

The V and J genes are TRBV18 and TRBJ2-1; 16 bases align to TRBD2. Trimming removed 0 bases from V and 10 bases from J; junction bases left unmatched: 3. Germline CDR1 reads KGHSH; CDR2 reads LQKENI. The CDR3 runs to 16 residues. DNA for the CDR3: TGTGCCAGCTCACCACCGGGACTAGCGGGGGGGCAAGAGCAGTTCTTC. Its translation: CASSPPGLAGGQEQFF.

V usage is TRBV18 and J usage is TRBJ1-4; 9 positions match TRBD1. Trimming cost V 4 bases and J 12 bases; bases outside gene matches: 3. The CDR3 is 12 amino acids. Germline lookup yields CDR1 KGHSH and CDR2 LQKENI. Here the CDR3 DNA reads TGTGCCAGCTCACGGGACAGGGTCGAACTGTTTTTT. It specifies CASSRDRVELFF.